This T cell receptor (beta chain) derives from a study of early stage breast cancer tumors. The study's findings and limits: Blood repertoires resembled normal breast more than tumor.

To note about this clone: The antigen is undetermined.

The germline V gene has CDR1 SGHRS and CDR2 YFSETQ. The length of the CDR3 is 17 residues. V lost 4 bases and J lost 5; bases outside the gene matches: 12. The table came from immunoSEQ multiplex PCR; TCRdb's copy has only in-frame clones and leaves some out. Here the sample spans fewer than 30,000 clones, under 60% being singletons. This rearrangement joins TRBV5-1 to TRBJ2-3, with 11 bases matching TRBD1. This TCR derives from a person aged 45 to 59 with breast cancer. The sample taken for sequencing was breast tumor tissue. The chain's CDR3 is CASSGQGAGAGGDTQYF. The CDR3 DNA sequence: TGCGCCAGCAGCGGACAGGGGGCCGGGGCCGGAGGAGATACGCAGTATTTT.